The present T cell receptor beta chain was sequenced within a study of OX40 agonist ivuxolimab in advanced cancers. Only in-frame clones appear in the TCRdb table, and some are missing; sequencing was by immunoSEQ multiplex PCR. This sample yields about 26,000 clones, of which 83% are seen a single time; around 12% belongs to the top ten. General observations from the study: CD4+ and CD8+ T cells in blood underwent clonal expansion by week 6 at 0.1 to 3.0 mg/kg.

For this clone: Its antigen is currently unknown.

CDR1 and CDR2 (germline): LNHDA, SQIVND (reference sequence). The CDR3 loop spans 17 amino acids. The ends lost 1 base at V and 6 bases at J; junction bases unmatched: 9. The chain carries TRBV19 and TRBJ2-3; 11 bases are a match to TRBD2. This sample comprised CD4+ or CD8+ T cells sorted from blood, obtained in a trial of the OX40 agonist ivuxolimab. The sequence was collected from an adult with an advanced solid tumor such as melanoma, head and neck, liver or kidney cancer. CDR3 in amino acids: CASSIGRGLAEGDTQYF. Written as DNA, the CDR3 is TGTGCCAGTAGTATAGGAAGGGGACTAGCGGAGGGCGATACGCAGTATTTT.